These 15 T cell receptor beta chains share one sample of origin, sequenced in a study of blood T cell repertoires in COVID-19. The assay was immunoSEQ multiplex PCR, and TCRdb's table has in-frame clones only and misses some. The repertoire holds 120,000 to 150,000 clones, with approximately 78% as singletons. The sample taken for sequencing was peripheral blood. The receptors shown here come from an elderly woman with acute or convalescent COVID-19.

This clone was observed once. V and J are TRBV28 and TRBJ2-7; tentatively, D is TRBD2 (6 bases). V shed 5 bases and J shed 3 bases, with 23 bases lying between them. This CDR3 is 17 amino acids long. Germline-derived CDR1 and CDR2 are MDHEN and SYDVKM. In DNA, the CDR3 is TGTGCCAGCAGTCCCTTTGGGGGAGGCCGACGGGACTACGAGCAGTACTTC. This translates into CASSPFGGGRRDYEQYF.

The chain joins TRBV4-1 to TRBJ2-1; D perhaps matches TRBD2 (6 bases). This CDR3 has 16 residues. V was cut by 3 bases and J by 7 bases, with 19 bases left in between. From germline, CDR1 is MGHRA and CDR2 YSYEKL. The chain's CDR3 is CASSQTMLRGKNEQFF. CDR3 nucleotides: TGCGCCAGCAGCCAGACAATGTTACGGGGGAAAAATGAGCAGTTCTTC.

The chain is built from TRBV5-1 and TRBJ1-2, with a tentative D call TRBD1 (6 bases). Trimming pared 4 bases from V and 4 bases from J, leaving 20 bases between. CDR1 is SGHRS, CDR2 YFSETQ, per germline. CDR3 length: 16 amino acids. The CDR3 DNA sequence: TGCGCCAGCAGCCCGGGGGGGGCGTCAGGACCCTATGGCTACACCTTC. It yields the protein CASSPGGASGPYGYTF.

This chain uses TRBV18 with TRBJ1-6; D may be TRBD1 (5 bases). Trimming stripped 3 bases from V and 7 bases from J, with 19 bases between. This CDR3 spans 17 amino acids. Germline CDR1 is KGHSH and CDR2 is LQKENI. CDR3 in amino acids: CASSPPGVGRLNSPLHF. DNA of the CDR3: TGTGCCAGCTCACCGCCTGGAGTGGGGCGGCTGAATTCACCCCTCCACTTT.

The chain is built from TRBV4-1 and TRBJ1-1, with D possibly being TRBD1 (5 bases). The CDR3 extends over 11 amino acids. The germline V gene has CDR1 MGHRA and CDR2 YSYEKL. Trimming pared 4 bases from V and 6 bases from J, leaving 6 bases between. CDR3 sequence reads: CASSPRAEAFF. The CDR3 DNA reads TGCGCCAGCAGCCCCAGGGCTGAAGCTTTCTTT.

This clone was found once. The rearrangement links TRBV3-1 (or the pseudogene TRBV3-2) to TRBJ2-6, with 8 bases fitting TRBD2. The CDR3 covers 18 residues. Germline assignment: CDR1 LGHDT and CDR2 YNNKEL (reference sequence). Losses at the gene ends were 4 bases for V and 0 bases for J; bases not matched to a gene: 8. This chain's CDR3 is CASSPRGGGSSGANVLTF. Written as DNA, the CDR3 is TGTGCCAGCAGCCCCCGGGGGGGCGGTAGCTCTGGGGCCAACGTCCTGACTTTC.

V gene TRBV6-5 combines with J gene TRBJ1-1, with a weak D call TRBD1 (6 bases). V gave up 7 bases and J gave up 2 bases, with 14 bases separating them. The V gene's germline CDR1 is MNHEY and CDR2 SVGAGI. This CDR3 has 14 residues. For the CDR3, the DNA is TGTGCCAGCACCCAGGACAGAAAAAACACTGAAGCTTTCTTT. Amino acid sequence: CASTQDRKNTEAFF.

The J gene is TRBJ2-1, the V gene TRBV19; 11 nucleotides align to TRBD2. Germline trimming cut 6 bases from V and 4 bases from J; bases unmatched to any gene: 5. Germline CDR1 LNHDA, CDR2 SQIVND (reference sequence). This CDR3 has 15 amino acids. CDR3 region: CASSRTSGGYNEQFF. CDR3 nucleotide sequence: TGTGCCAGTAGCCGAACTAGCGGGGGATACAATGAGCAGTTCTTC.

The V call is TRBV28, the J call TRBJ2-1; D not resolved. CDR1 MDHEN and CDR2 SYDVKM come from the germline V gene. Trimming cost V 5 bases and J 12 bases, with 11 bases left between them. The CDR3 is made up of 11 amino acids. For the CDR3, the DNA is TGTGCCAGCAGTCCCCAGTATACGCAGTTCTTC. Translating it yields CASSPQYTQFF.

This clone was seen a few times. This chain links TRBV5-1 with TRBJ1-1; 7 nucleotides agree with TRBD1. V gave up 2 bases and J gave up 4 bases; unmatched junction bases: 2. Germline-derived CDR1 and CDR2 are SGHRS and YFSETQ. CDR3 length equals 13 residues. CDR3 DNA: TGCGCCAGCAGCTTTGACAGGGCCACTGAAGCTTTCTTT. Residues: CASSFDRATEAFF. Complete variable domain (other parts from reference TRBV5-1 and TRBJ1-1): KAGVTQTPRYLIKTRGQQVTLSCSPISGHRSVSWYQQTPGQGLQFLFEYFSETQRNKGNFPGRFSGRQFSNSRSEMNVSTLELGDSALYLCASSFDRATEAFFGQGTRLTVV.

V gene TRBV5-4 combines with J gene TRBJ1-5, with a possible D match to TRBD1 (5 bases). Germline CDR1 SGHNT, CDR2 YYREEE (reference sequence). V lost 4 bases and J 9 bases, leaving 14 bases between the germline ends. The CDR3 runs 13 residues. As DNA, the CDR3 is TGTGCCAGCAGCCAGGCAGGGTGGGGGCCCCAGCATTTT. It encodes CASSQAGWGPQHF.

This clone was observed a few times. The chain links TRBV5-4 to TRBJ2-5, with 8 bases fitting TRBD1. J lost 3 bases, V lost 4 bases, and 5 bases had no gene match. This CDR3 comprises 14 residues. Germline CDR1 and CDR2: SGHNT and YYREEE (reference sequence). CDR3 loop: CASSPGQGKETQYF. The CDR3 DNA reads TGTGCCAGCAGCCCTGGACAGGGAAAAGAGACCCAGTACTTC.

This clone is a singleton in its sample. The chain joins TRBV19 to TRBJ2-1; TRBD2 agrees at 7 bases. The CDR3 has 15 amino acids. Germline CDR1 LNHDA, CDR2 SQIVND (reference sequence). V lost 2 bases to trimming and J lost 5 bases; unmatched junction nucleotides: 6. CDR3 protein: CASSIWGGNNNEQFF. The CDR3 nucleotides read TGTGCCAGTAGTATATGGGGGGGAAACAACAATGAGCAGTTCTTC.

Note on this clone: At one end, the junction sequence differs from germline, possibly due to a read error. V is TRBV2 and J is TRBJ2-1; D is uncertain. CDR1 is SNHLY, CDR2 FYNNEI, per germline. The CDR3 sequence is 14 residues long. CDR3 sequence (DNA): TGTGCCAGCAGGGAAGGGCCCTCCTACAATGAGCAGTTCTTC. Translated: CASREGPSYNEQFF. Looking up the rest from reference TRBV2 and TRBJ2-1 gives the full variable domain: EPEVTQTPSHQVTQMGQEVILRCVPISNHLYFYWYRQILGQKVEFLVSFYNNEISEKSEIFDDQFSVERPDGSNFTLKIRSTKLEDSAMYFCASREGPSYNEQFFGPGTRLTVL.

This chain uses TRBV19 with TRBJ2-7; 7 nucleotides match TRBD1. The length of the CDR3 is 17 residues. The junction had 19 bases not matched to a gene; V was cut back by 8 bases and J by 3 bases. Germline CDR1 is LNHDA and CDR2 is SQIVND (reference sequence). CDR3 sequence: CASGTVSASPIFYEQYF. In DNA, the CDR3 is TGTGCCAGTGGGACAGTCTCGGCTTCCCCAATATTCTACGAGCAGTACTTC.